This T cell receptor (beta chain) was obtained from a study of cytomegalovirus exposure and HLA in healthy donors. This CDR3 is 16 amino acids long. J gave up 3 bases and V 2 bases, and 2 bases lay outside the gene matches. Germline lookup yields CDR1 MRHNA and CDR2 SNTAGT. Worth noting for this clone: Its antigen is still unknown.

Study-wide results and caveats: Sequencing depth across donors, presence/absence analyses assumed, was roughly uniform. Across HLA loci, a later analysis found differing TCR association rates, with DRB1 most and HLA-C fewest. Immune exposure data for these donors was limited to CMV serostatus. Further analysis, carried out later, found HLA-associated TCR beta chains more clonally expanded than equally common other chains.

The study ran its PCR with 60 Vbeta and 13 Jbeta primers. Clones were sequenced by immunoSEQ multiplex PCR, and TCRdb holds only the in-frame ones, with some missing. The table shows about 94,000 clones, with about four fifths occurring only once. The J gene is TRBJ2-3, the V gene TRBV6-4, with 13 bases lining up with TRBD2. This TCR derives from a human donor in good health. Sequencing was done on a sample of PBMCs. The CDR3 is CASSDRTSGRTDTQYF. The CDR3, as DNA: TGTGCCAGCAGTGACCGGACTAGCGGGAGAACAGATACGCAGTATTTT.